This TCR beta chain was captured by sequencing in a study of T-cell memory formation after mild COVID-19. Study-wide findings and caveats: Second-wave clones with a day 37 peak had unconfirmed SARS-CoV-2 specificity. Memory cells collected pre-infection included some clones that later responded, suggesting cross-reactive memory joined. Balance between CD4 and CD8 was seen in clones contracting day 15 to 85, and a CD4+ lean was seen in later expanders.

Comments on this clonotype: As yet, its antigen is unknown.

TCR alpha and TCR beta cDNA libraries carrying sample barcodes and UMIs were produced by 5'RACE using constant-segment primers. TCRdb redid the calling of the 5' RACE reads with MiXCR, one entry per CDR3 protein. The sample lists about 150,000 distinct CDR3 sequences, roughly 15% occurring once. The CDR3 contains 18 residues. J lost 3 bases, V lost 5 bases, and 7 bases had no gene match. This TCR was sampled from an adult woman who had mild COVID-19 (a few samples of this study predate the infection). Cell type and time point are not known. The chain joins TRBV12-3 or TRBV12-4 to TRBJ2-1; 16 nucleotides line up with TRBD2. The sequencing input was PBMCs or a T cell subset sorted from them (not recorded which). Here the CDR3 DNA reads TGTGCCAGCAGTCCGGGACTAGCGGGAGGGCCTAGCTACAATGAGCAGTTCTTC. Its protein is CASSPGLAGGPSYNEQFF.